This T cell receptor beta chain emerged from a study of T cells in Graves' hyperthyroidism and ophthalmopathy. Overall study context: The authors collected peripheral blood at initial diagnosis, before any treatment.

The CDR3 consists of 18 residues. Trimming took 1 base from V and 3 from J, leaving 18 bases between them. Germline CDR1 is SGHNT and CDR2 is YENEEA. This clonotype showed up many times. The antigen remains unidentified. Amplified TCR beta CDR3 regions derived from RNA transcripts. Researchers ran a first-round RT-PCR on the TCR CDR3 using the HTBI primer set. TCRdb processed the multiplex PCR reads anew with MiXCR; each CDR3 protein has one entry. The profile shows hundreds of thousands of distinct CDR3 sequences, more than 14% of them singletons. Study results and caveats: Prediction of ophthalmopathy progression came a median around 6 months pre-onset.

This clonotype was sampled from a woman between 50 and 59 years old with Graves' ophthalmopathy. This chain links TRBV11-3 with TRBJ2-2, with a possible D match to TRBD1 (5 bases). Sequencing was done on a sample of blood. CDR3 sequence: CASSLASFGGAHTGELFF. The CDR3 bases are TGTGCCAGCAGCTTAGCGTCTTTCGGTGGGGCGCACACCGGGGAGCTGTTTTTT.